Listed below are T cell receptor beta chains from one sample, sequenced in a study of shared clonotypes between healthy human individuals. TCRdb's copy holds only in-frame clones and misses some; the assay was immunoSEQ multiplex PCR. The table records over 400,000 clones, approximately 82% of them present only once. The sequenced material came from PBMCs. These receptors were obtained from a woman in her thirties or forties in good health. Some clones in this sample may be carry-over from other donors' samples. CDR3s include the opening cysteine and the closing phenylalanine or tryptophan. The D gene is left open where the match is weak. Clone size appears in some rows only: once, few, many, or a class for an expanded clone.

j_call d_call clone_size v_call cdr3_aa cdr3_nt
TRBJ2-1 TRBD1 . TRBV5-8 CASSWTGEKQFF TGTGCCAGCAGCTGGACAGGGGAAAAGCAGTTCTTC
TRBJ2-7 . . TRBV19 CASSPSRNSGAYEQYF TGTGCCAGTAGTCCTTCCCGTAATAGCGGAGCCTACGAGCAGTACTTC
TRBJ2-5 . . TRBV4-2 CASSQDWREETQYF TGTGCCAGCAGCCAAGATTGGCGGGAAGAGACCCAGTACTTC
TRBJ2-3 . . TRBV7-2 CASSLGLGGPRGDTQYF TGTGCCAGCAGCTTAGGACTGGGAGGCCCCCGGGGAGATACGCAGTATTTT
TRBJ1-2 . . TRBV27 CASSFGGPPNYGYTF TGTGCCAGCAGTTTTGGGGGGCCCCCCAACTATGGCTACACCTTC
TRBJ2-7 . . TRBV7-9 CASSLDPRYEQYF TGTGCCAGCAGCTTAGACCCGCGCTACGAGCAGTACTTC
TRBJ1-1 . . TRBV5-6 CASSLGQTQNTEAFF TGTGCCAGCAGCTTGGGACAGACACAGAACACTGAAGCTTTCTTT
TRBJ2-6 TRBD1 . TRBV27 CASSWAGGAGANVLTF TGTGCCAGCAGCTGGGCAGGGGGCGCCGGGGCCAACGTCCTGACTTTC
TRBJ1-6 . . TRBV25-1 CASSAQGPYNSPLHF TGTGCCAGCAGTGCCCAGGGACCCTATAATTCACCCCTCCACTTT
TRBJ2-2 . . TRBV5-8 CASSLATGPHTGELFF TGTGCCAGCAGCTTGGCTACGGGACCCCACACCGGGGAGCTGTTTTTT
TRBJ1-1 . . TRBV4-1 CASSLFSVNTEAFF TGCGCCAGCAGTCTATTTTCAGTGAACACTGAAGCTTTCTTT
TRBJ2-1 TRBD2 once TRBV11-2 CASRPAGTSPYNEQFF TGTGCCAGCAGACCAGCCGGGACTAGCCCCTACAATGAGCAGTTCTTC
TRBJ2-3 TRBD2 . TRBV5-6 CASSSSGSRTDTQYF TGTGCCAGCAGCTCTAGCGGGAGCCGGACAGATACGCAGTATTTT
TRBJ2-5 . . TRBV7-3 CASSPTGSQETQYF TGTGCCAGCAGCCCCACAGGGAGCCAAGAGACCCAGTACTTC
TRBJ2-2 . . TRBV12-2 CASRSNRETGELFF TGTGCAAGTCGCTCAAACAGGGAGACCGGGGAGCTGTTTTTT
TRBJ2-7 . . TRBV11-2 CASSLVVGEQYF TGTGCCAGCAGCTTAGTTGTGGGCGAGCAGTACTTC
TRBJ2-4 . . TRBV6-5 CASTPEFGNIQYF TGTGCCAGCACTCCCGAGTTCGGGAACATTCAGTACTTC
TRBJ1-1 . . TRBV5-4 CASSLGGHLNTEAFF TGTGCCAGCAGCTTGGGCGGACACCTGAACACTGAAGCTTTCTTT
TRBJ1-2 TRBD1 once TRBV19 CASRGPGQAAWGYTF TGTGCCAGTAGAGGGCCGGGACAGGCAGCTTGGGGCTACACCTTC
TRBJ1-5 . few TRBV5-1 CASSLAPAGEQPQHF TGCGCCAGCAGCTTAGCCCCAGCGGGTGAACAGCCCCAGCATTTT
TRBJ1-1 . . TRBV5-1 CASSLAVNTEAFF TGCGCCAGCAGCTTGGCGGTGAACACTGAAGCTTTCTTT
TRBJ1-2 . . TRBV7-9 CASNPPDGRNYGYTF TGTGCCAGCAACCCGCCGGACGGACGGAACTATGGCTACACCTTC
TRBJ2-1 . . TRBV29-1 CSVDFAPGNGGSYNEQFF TGCAGCGTTGACTTCGCTCCAGGCAATGGAGGTTCCTACAATGAGCAGTTCTTC
TRBJ2-1 . . TRBV28 CASSLSWGVRNEQFF TGTGCCAGCAGTTTGAGTTGGGGGGTACGGAATGAGCAGTTCTTC
TRBJ2-1 TRBD1 . TRBV27 CASRSRDSSYNEQFF TGTGCCAGCAGGAGTCGGGACAGTTCTTACAATGAGCAGTTCTTC
TRBJ1-1 . few TRBV29-1 CSVEGRMDWSTEAFF TGCAGCGTTGAAGGACGGATGGACTGGAGCACTGAAGCTTTCTTT
TRBJ2-4 . . TRBV28 CASREGDIQYF TGTGCCAGCAGAGAGGGGGACATTCAGTACTTC
TRBJ2-7 TRBD2 . TRBV7-2 CASSQAGLAVGQYF TGTGCCAGCAGCCAGGCGGGACTAGCAGTCGGGCAGTACTTC
TRBJ1-5 TRBD1 few TRBV30 CAWSEGAEQPQHF TGTGCCTGGAGCGAGGGGGCTGAACAGCCCCAGCATTTT
TRBJ2-7 . . TRBV11-2 CASSLARRSYEQYF TGTGCCAGCAGCTTAGCCAGGCGCTCCTACGAGCAGTACTTC
TRBJ2-5 . . TRBV21-1 CASSKGSRGVETQYF TGTGCCAGCAGCAAAGGGTCTAGGGGGGTGGAGACCCAGTACTTC
TRBJ2-7 . . TRBV7-2 CASSSNAVGASLVYEQYF TGTGCCAGCAGCTCTAACGCGGTCGGGGCCTCCTTGGTCTACGAGCAGTACTTC
TRBJ2-3 TRBD1 . TRBV5-1 CASSLGGGGDTQYF TGCGCCAGCAGCTTGGGAGGGGGCGGAGATACGCAGTATTTT
TRBJ2-7 TRBD2 . TRBV2 CATPGASGGSYEQYF TGCGCCACACCCGGGGCTAGCGGGGGGTCCTACGAGCAGTACTTC
TRBJ2-7 . . TRBV14 CASSQEGGLLYEQYF TGTGCCAGCAGCCAAGAGGGGGGACTCCTATACGAGCAGTACTTC
TRBJ1-1 . . TRBV19 CANSWGSGNTEAFF TGTGCCAATAGTTGGGGCTCCGGGAACACTGAAGCTTTCTTT
TRBJ1-4 . . TRBV6-5 CASSTPPVGEKLFF TGTGCCAGCAGCACCCCACCGGTAGGAGAAAAACTGTTTTTT
TRBJ1-2 TRBD1 . TRBV6-5 CASKRDRANYGYTF TGTGCCAGCAAAAGGGACAGGGCTAACTATGGCTACACCTTC
TRBJ2-3 TRBD1 . TRBV19 CASRQGGTDTQYF TGTGCCAGTAGACAGGGGGGAACAGATACGCAGTATTTT
TRBJ2-7 TRBD2 once TRBV5-1 CASSTTSGSYEQYF TGCGCCAGCAGCACCACTAGCGGCTCCTACGAGCAGTACTTC
TRBJ1-1 TRBD1 few TRBV10-1 CASSEPKDRLEAFF TGCGCCAGCAGTGAGCCAAAGGACAGGCTTGAAGCTTTCTTT
TRBJ2-3 . . TRBV7-9 CASSLVDSTDTQYF TGTGCCAGCAGCTTAGTAGACAGCACAGATACGCAGTATTTT
TRBJ2-7 . . TRBV2 CANTDGIYEQYF TGTGCCAATACGGACGGGATTTACGAGCAGTACTTC
TRBJ2-1 TRBD2 few TRBV7-9 CASSLSSGRINNEQFF TGTGCCAGCAGCTTAAGTAGCGGGAGAATCAACAATGAGCAGTTCTTC
TRBJ2-5 TRBD1 . TRBV6-6 CASSYTGQGLTETQYF TGTGCCAGCAGTTACACCGGACAGGGCCTCACGGAGACCCAGTACTTC
TRBJ1-1 . few TRBV28 CASSLFPTEAFF TGTGCCAGCAGTTTATTTCCCACTGAAGCTTTCTTT
TRBJ1-3 . . TRBV5-3 CARSLEGTGNTIYF TGTGCCAGAAGCTTGGAAGGAACTGGAAACACCATATATTTT
TRBJ2-7 . . TRBV6-5 CASTWTEGADEQYF TGTGCCAGCACCTGGACCGAGGGTGCTGACGAGCAGTACTTC
TRBJ2-2 TRBD2 once TRBV5-1 CASTGTRGTGELFF TGCGCCAGCACCGGGACTAGGGGAACCGGGGAGCTGTTTTTT